The following is a T cell receptor (beta chain) sequence with its context. CDR3 length equals 16 residues. V was clipped by 2 bases and J by 2 bases, with 13 bases between them. Germline CDR1 LGHNT, CDR2 FRNRAP. This sample is drawn from a study of Ad26.COV2.S vaccination and SARS-CoV-2 variants. The protocol was immunoSEQ multiplex PCR, while the TCRdb copy is restricted to in-frame clones and leaves out a portion. The sample has more than 400,000 clones, around 91% seen once. Treatment: some 20 received Ad26.COV2.S at low or high dose, single or two shots; about 5 received placebo; per-sample allocation not given. The study sampled participants on day 63 after the first vaccine or placebo injection.

This chain joins TRBV12-5 and TRBJ1-5, with a possible D match to TRBD1 (5 bases). The TCR comes from a person aged 18-60 years who received the Ad26.COV2.S COVID-19 vaccine or a placebo. This sample comprised peripheral blood, obtained in a trial of Ad26.COV2.S vaccine versus placebo. DNA for the CDR3: TGTGCTAGTGGTTTGAAAGGGACGACTGGCAATCAGCCCCAGCATTTT. As protein: CASGLKGTTGNQPQHF. The whole variable domain, filled in from reference TRBV12-5 and TRBJ1-5, reads DARVTQTPRHKVTEMGQEVTMRCQPILGHNTVFWYRQTMMQGLELLAYFRNRAPLDDSGMPKDRFSAEMPDATLATLKIQPSEPRDSAVYFCASGLKGTTGNQPQHFGDGTRLSIL.